The rows below give T cell receptor beta chains drawn from one sample of a study of blood T cell repertoires in COVID-19. The assay was immunoSEQ multiplex PCR, and TCRdb's table has in-frame clones only and misses some. Of roughly 150,000 clones listed, 70% to 85% were seen once; the top ten hold nearly 10%. Material: peripheral blood. The receptors come from a woman aged 45-65 years with acute or convalescent COVID-19. Each CDR3 is given with its conserved first and last residue. A D gene is named only where the DNA matches it firmly. For some rows the clone size is stated as once, few or many, or as a class when expanded; others skip it.

j_call	v_call	clone_size	d_call	cdr3_nt	cdr3_aa
TRBJ1-6	TRBV6-5	.	.	TGTGCCAGCAGTTACTCGAACAGGGTGGATTCACCCCTCCACTTT	CASSYSNRVDSPLHF
TRBJ1-1	TRBV3-1/TRBV3-2	.	.	TGTGCCAGCAGCCAACTAGGCAGGGGGAACACTGAAGCTTTCTTT	CASSQLGRGNTEAFF
TRBJ1-4	TRBV6-5	.	.	TGTGCCAGCAGTTCCCAGCGAGCGACTAATGAAAAACTGTTTTTT	CASSSQRATNEKLFF
TRBJ1-5	TRBV5-1	.	.	TGCGCCAGCAGCGAGGGTGGCAATCAGCCCCAGCATTTT	CASSEGGNQPQHF
TRBJ1-1	TRBV19	few	.	TGTGCCAGCGCCCCGACAGGCGGACACACTGAAGCTTTCTTT	CASAPTGGHTEAFF
TRBJ2-3	TRBV19	.	TRBD2	TGTGCCAGTAGTCCGGGACTAGCGGGAAGCACAGATACGCAGTATTTT	CASSPGLAGSTDTQYF
TRBJ1-1	TRBV18	.	.	TGTGCCAGCTCACCACCGTCCAGGGGTTCCACTGAAGCTTTCTTT	CASSPPSRGSTEAFF
TRBJ2-4	TRBV6-2/TRBV6-3	.	.	TGTGCCAGCAGTTATGGCGGGATCAGGGAACGGTACTTC	CASSYGGIRERYF
TRBJ2-2	TRBV18	.	.	TGTGCCAGCTCACCACAGACAGTCGCGAACACCGGGGAGCTGTTTTTT	CASSPQTVANTGELFF
TRBJ2-5	TRBV9	.	.	TGTGCCAGCAGCGTCGGAACTTCTAGCCTTCAAGAGACCCAGTACTTC	CASSVGTSSLQETQYF
TRBJ2-7	TRBV23-1	.	.	TGCGCCAGCAGCTCCCCCCGCAAACCAGGCTACGAGCAGTACTTC	CASSSPRKPGYEQYF
TRBJ2-7	TRBV7-9	few	.	TGTGCCAGCAGCTTACCCTTGGACTTGGAGCAGTACTTC	CASSLPLDLEQYF
TRBJ1-2	TRBV2	few	TRBD1	TGTGCCAGCGGACAGGGGGCAGGTGGCTACACCTTC	CASGQGAGGYTF
TRBJ2-1	TRBV7-8	once	TRBD2	TGTGCCAGCAGCCAGGGACTAGTCTCCTACAATGAGCAGTTCTTC	CASSQGLVSYNEQFF
TRBJ1-2	TRBV5-1	.	.	TGCGCCAGCAGCCCCTTAGGGGAAGGTGGCTACACCTTC	CASSPLGEGGYTF
TRBJ2-1	TRBV7-2	.	TRBD2	TGTGCCAGCAGCCTTCTAGCGGGAAACTACAATGAGCAGTTCTTC	CASSLLAGNYNEQFF
TRBJ1-2	TRBV19	.	.	TGTGCCAGTAGTCCCCAGCAGGGTGGCTACACCTTC	CASSPQQGGYTF
TRBJ1-2	TRBV6-5	.	TRBD1	TGTGCCAGCAGCGGGACAGGGCGGGGGTACACCTTC	CASSGTGRGYTF
TRBJ2-2	TRBV10-3	once	.	TGTGCCATCAGCCCGGACAGTCAGAACACCGGGGAGCTGTTTTTT	CAISPDSQNTGELFF
TRBJ2-3	TRBV7-2	.	TRBD2	TGTGCCAGCAGCACCCTAGCGGGAGTGCCGTCTTTT	CASSTLAGVPSF
TRBJ2-1	TRBV10-3	.	TRBD1	TGTGCCATCAGCCGGGACAGGGTTGGCGATGAGCAGTTCTTC	CAISRDRVGDEQFF
TRBJ2-5	TRBV5-1	.	TRBD1	TGCGCCAGCAGCGTACAGGGGGACGAAGAGACCCAGTACTTC	CASSVQGDEETQYF
TRBJ2-2	TRBV6-5	few	.	TGTGCCAGCGTTCAGATTAACACCGGGGAGCTGTTTTTT	CASVQINTGELFF
TRBJ2-7	TRBV4-1	.	.	TGCGCCAGCAGGTACGACAGAGTCAATTCCTACGAGCAGTACTTC	CASRYDRVNSYEQYF
TRBJ1-2	TRBV28	once	.	TGTGCCAGCAGTGTAGTGGTAGGGGGCTATGGCTACACCTTC	CASSVVVGGYGYTF
TRBJ2-1	TRBV11-2	.	TRBD2	TGTGCCAGCAGCTTAATAGCGGGGCGATACAATGAGCAGTTCTTC	CASSLIAGRYNEQFF
TRBJ2-1	TRBV5-6	.	.	TGTGCCAGCAGCTTGGGGCAGTACAATGAGCAGTTCTTC	CASSLGQYNEQFF
TRBJ2-7	TRBV11-2	.	TRBD1	TGTGCCAGCAGCGCAGCCGGGACAGACCCCTACGAGCAGTACTTC	CASSAAGTDPYEQYF
TRBJ2-1	TRBV5-5	.	TRBD2	TGTGCCAGCAGCTTCTGGCTAGCGGGGGGTTTGGAGCAGTTCTTC	CASSFWLAGGLEQFF
TRBJ2-7	TRBV27	.	.	TGTGCCAGCAGTTTAACCGCGCAGGGATCAAACGAGCAGTACTTC	CASSLTAQGSNEQYF
TRBJ2-1	TRBV21-1	.	.	TGTGCCAGCAGCAATCACACTGACAGGGGGAGCTACAATGAGCAGTTCTTC	CASSNHTDRGSYNEQFF
TRBJ2-3	TRBV5-5	.	TRBD2	TGTGCCAGCAGCTTCCCTAGCGGGATGAACCGGGGAGATACGCAGTATTTT	CASSFPSGMNRGDTQYF
TRBJ1-4	TRBV3-1/TRBV3-2	.	.	TGTGCCAGCAGCCAAGGGACAGCTGAAAAACTGTTTTTT	CASSQGTAEKLFF
TRBJ2-7	TRBV5-1	.	TRBD1	TGCGCCAGCAGCGGAGGAGCTCAGGGGGCGATACTCTACGAGCAGTACTTC	CASSGGAQGAILYEQYF
TRBJ1-6	TRBV6-5	.	.	TGTGCCAGCAGTTACTCAGGAGGAGGGAAATCACCCCTCCACTTT	CASSYSGGGKSPLHF
TRBJ1-1	TRBV18	.	.	TGTGCCAGCTCACCGGAGGCGTGGGACACTGAAGCTTTCTTT	CASSPEAWDTEAFF
TRBJ2-5	TRBV30	.	.	TGTGCCTGGAAAGAACAGGGTGCTAGCAAAGGAGCCCAGTACTTC	CAWKEQGASKGAQYF
TRBJ2-3	TRBV24-1	.	.	TGTGCCACCAGTGATTTCGGTGGGAGTGTGGTAGATACGCAGTATTTT	CATSDFGGSVVDTQYF
TRBJ2-7	TRBV19	.	TRBD1	TGTGCCAGCATAGGACGACAGGGCGAGCAGTACTTC	CASIGRQGEQYF
TRBJ2-1	TRBV7-2	.	TRBD2	TGTGCCAGCAGCCCCGGACTAGCGGGAGGCGTAGGGCAGTTCTTC	CASSPGLAGGVGQFF
TRBJ2-2	TRBV6-5	.	TRBD1	TGTGCCAGCCCCCGACAGGGCGCGAACACCGGGGAGCTGTTTTTT	CASPRQGANTGELFF
TRBJ2-1	TRBV5-6	.	TRBD2	TGTGCCAGCAGCTTACCCGGGGGGACCTACAATGAGCAGTTCTTC	CASSLPGGTYNEQFF
TRBJ2-1	TRBV15	.	TRBD2	TGTGCCACCAGCAGATCTATCGGACTAGCGGGGGATTCCTACAATGAGCAGTTCTTC	CATSRSIGLAGDSYNEQFF
TRBJ1-4	TRBV7-2	few	.	TGTGCCAGCAGCTTAGGGCTGGGGAGGGGGGAAAAACTGTTTTTT	CASSLGLGRGEKLFF
TRBJ2-2	TRBV3-1/TRBV3-2	.	.	TGTGCCAGCAGCCAAGGCCCCTCGCGGCCCGGGGAGCTGTTTTTT	CASSQGPSRPGELFF
TRBJ1-2	TRBV14	.	TRBD1	TGTGCCAGCAGCCCTCTGTATGGACAGGGCGACGGATATGGCTACACCTTC	CASSPLYGQGDGYGYTF